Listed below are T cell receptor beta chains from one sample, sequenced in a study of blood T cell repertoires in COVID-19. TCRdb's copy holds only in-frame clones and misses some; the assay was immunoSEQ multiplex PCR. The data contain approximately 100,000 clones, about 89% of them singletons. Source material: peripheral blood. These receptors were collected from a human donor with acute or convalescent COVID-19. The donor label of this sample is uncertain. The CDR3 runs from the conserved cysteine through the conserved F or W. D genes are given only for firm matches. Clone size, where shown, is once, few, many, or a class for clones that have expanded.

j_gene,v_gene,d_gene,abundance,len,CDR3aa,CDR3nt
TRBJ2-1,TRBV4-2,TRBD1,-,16,CASSQETGSGLNEQFF,TGTGCCAGCAGCCAAGAGACAGGGTCCGGTCTCAATGAGCAGTTCTTC
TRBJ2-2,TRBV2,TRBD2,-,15,CASQGLAGVTGELFF,TGTGCCAGTCAGGGACTAGCGGGGGTAACCGGGGAGCTGTTTTTT
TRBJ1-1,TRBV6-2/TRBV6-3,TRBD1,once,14,CASSYGGQATNAFF,TGTGCCAGCAGTTACGGCGGACAGGCGACGAATGCTTTCTTT
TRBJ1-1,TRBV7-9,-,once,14,CASSLQGGGTEAFF,TGTGCCAGCAGCTTACAGGGAGGCGGCACTGAAGCTTTCTTT
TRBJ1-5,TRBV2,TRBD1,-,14,CASSARQGGQPQHF,TGTGCCAGCAGTGCAAGACAGGGAGGCCAGCCCCAGCATTTT
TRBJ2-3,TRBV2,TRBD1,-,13,CATDTGETDTQYF,TGTGCCACCGACACAGGGGAAACAGATACGCAGTATTTT
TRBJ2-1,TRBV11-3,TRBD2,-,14,CASSSPSGSNEQFF,TGTGCCAGCAGTTCCCCTAGCGGGAGTAATGAGCAGTTCTTC
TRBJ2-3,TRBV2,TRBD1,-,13,CASKTGGPDTQYF,TGTGCCAGCAAAACAGGGGGCCCCGATACGCAGTATTTT
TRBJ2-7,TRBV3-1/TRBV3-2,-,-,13,CASSRNRGGEQYF,TGTGCCAGCAGCCGAAATCGCGGTGGCGAGCAGTACTTC
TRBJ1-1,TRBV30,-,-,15,CAWSVFGGLDTEAFF,TGTGCCTGGAGTGTATTTGGGGGCTTGGACACTGAAGCTTTCTTT
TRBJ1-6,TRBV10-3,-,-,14,CATQRDNIGSPLHF,TGTGCCACTCAACGGGACAACATAGGTTCACCCCTCCACTTT
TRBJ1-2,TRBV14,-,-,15,CASSQGSEGIYGYTF,TGTGCCAGCAGCCAAGGGAGTGAGGGAATCTATGGCTACACCTTC
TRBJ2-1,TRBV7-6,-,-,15,CASRGGGKTFSEQFF,TGTGCCAGCAGGGGAGGGGGTAAGACGTTCTCTGAGCAGTTCTTC
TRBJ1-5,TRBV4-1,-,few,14,CASSQGQSNQPQHF,TGCGCCAGCAGCCAAGGACAAAGCAATCAGCCCCAGCATTTT
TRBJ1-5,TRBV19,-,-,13,CASNLGAHQPQHF,TGTGCCAGTAACCTAGGGGCTCATCAGCCCCAGCATTTT
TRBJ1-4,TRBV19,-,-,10,CASGPEKLFF,TGTGCCAGTGGCCCAGAAAAACTGTTTTTT
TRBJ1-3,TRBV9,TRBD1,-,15,CASSLGQGAGNTIYF,TGTGCCAGCAGCCTGGGACAGGGGGCTGGAAACACCATATATTTT
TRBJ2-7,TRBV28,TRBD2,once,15,CASSIGTSGSYEQYF,TGTGCCAGCAGCATTGGGACTAGCGGTTCCTACGAGCAGTACTTC
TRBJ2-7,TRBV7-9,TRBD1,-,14,CASSTDRGGLEQYF,TGTGCCAGCAGCACGGACAGGGGAGGTCTCGAGCAGTACTTC
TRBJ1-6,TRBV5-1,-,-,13,CASSLGGGSPLHF,TGCGCCAGCAGCTTGGGGGGGGGTTCACCCCTCCACTTT
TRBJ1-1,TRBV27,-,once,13,CASRVSVNTEAFF,TGTGCCAGCAGGGTATCAGTGAACACTGAAGCTTTCTTT
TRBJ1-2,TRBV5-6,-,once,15,CASSLGLLGDYGYTF,TGTGCCAGCAGCTTGGGACTCCTCGGGGACTATGGCTACACCTTC
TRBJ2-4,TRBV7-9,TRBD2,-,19,CASSLAGGTSVVTKNIQYF,TGTGCCAGCAGCTTAGCTGGCGGGACTAGTGTGGTAACCAAAAACATTCAGTACTTC